Detailed here is one T cell receptor beta chain. This specimen comes from a study of CD8 T cells in Susac syndrome. At the level of the study: Clinically active disease was present in six of the sequenced Susac syndrome patients. Roughly 8 of these patients were in remission.

An amount of RNA that ranged from roughly 0.45 to 1 ug was reverse transcribed with random hexamers. TCRdb analysed the immunoSEQ multiplex PCR reads with MiXCR anew, one entry per CDR3 protein. Of about 130,000 distinct CDR3 sequences detected, about 95% appear once; the ten largest clones hold around 0.2%. The germline CDR1 and CDR2 sequences are MNHEY and SVGAGI. Trimming took 0 bases from V and 3 from J, leaving 10 bases between them. The length of the CDR3 is 15 residues. The TCR was taken from a human donor with Susac syndrome. Sequencing was performed on CD8+ T cells from PBMCs. The V and J genes are TRBV6-5 and TRBJ2-3; D not certain. CDR3 loop: CASSYSRGATDTQYF. The CDR3 nucleotides read TGTGCCAGCAGTTACTCCCGTGGAGCTACAGATACGCAGTATTTT.